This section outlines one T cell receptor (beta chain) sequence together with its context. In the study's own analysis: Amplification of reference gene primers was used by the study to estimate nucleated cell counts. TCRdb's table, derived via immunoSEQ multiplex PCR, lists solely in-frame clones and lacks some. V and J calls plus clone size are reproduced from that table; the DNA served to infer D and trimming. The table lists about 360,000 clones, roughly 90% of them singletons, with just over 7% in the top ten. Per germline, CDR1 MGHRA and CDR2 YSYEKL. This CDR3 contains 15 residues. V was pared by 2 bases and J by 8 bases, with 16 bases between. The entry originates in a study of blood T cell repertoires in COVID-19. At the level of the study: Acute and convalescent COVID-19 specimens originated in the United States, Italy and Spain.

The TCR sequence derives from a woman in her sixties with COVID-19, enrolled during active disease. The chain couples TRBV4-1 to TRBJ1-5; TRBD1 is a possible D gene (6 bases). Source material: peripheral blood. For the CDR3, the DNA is TGCGCCAGCAGCCAAAGATCGGGGGGCAGGGAGCCCCAGCATTTT. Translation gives CASSQRSGGREPQHF.